The T cell receptor (beta chain) under discussion was sequenced for a study of cytomegalovirus exposure and HLA in healthy donors (dated by TCRdb to 2015 to 2018). As for the study more broadly: The 650 to 800 repertoires of the first cohort and the approximately 110 validation repertoires were produced on the same platform, according to a later analysis. The study was designed to test whether signatures of past pathogen exposure could be identified by cataloging public T cell receptors. Besides the first cohort of 500 to 700 subjects, a separate validation cohort made up of over 95 different subjects was used. The study combined high-throughput TCR immunosequencing, statistical association of individual TCRs with disease status, and machine learning to predict cytomegalovirus infection status.

Between the V and J ends, shortened by 1 base and 6 bases respectively, the junction contains 16 bases. Reading from cysteine to phenylalanine, the CDR3 counts 17 amino acids. Only the CDR3 portion is preserved as DNA: 51 bases, with reading frame beginning at the first base. Per the germline V gene (reference sequence), MNHEY is the CDR1 and SMNVEV is the CDR2. What the research found in general, with its limitations: Cytomegalovirus status was reported to be diagnosed by the classifier with high specificity and sensitivity in both the original and validation cohorts. A few of the identified cytomegalovirus-associated TCR beta chains were confirmed in vitro to be specific for cytomegalovirus antigens. In a later analysis, TCRs clustered in the first cohort were found to also tend to co-occur in the 130 or so validation repertoires, with around 94% of cluster scores above 0. In the study, approximately 150 TCR beta chains were listed as associated with cytomegalovirus. A later analysis lacked HLA typing for the validation cohort, so it scored co-occurrence in that cohort across all 110 or so repertoires. The authors suggested that the approach could potentially be extended to other disease states and immunological phenotypes. Most TCR sequences were seen in very few donors, while some public TCRs were found in many individuals.

The donors were included in the validation cohort of roughly 120 subjects, a group kept apart from the 666-subject first cohort. As regards this clone: Its antigen is currently not known. No quality values exist for individual bases; no much larger clone is one base distant.

Receptors were amplified or captured by the immunoSEQ multiplex PCR assay. The authors' analysis ran thus. A statistical classification framework was built for diagnosing cytomegalovirus status from the catalog of TCR beta chain sequences. This is the immuneACCESS table as TCRdb keeps it, with only in-frame sequences that have V and J called. A part of the clones is gone; compared with another copy, unresolved V genes explain less than half, and the rest is unexplained. V and J calls and clone size are copied from that table; D and trimming were computed from the DNA. The sample contains fewer than 150,000 clones, approximately 86% of them found a single time. The ten largest clones capture around 8% of the sample.

In this chain, TRBV27 is recombined with TRBJ1-6; the D gene lacks a confident call. The TCR originated in a woman younger than 30 in good health and CMV-seropositive. The source material was PBMCs. The bases read TGTGCCAGCAGTTTATATTGGGCGGGTTCAAGTAATTCACCCCTCCACTTT. Its coded protein is CASSLYWAGSSNSPLHF.